This section outlines one T cell receptor (beta chain) sequence together with its context. Its antigen is as yet unknown. These data originate in a study of T cell responses to AZD1222 COVID-19 vaccine. V lost 4 bases, J lost 4 bases, and 11 bases lay in between. The CDR3 consists of 13 residues. From germline, CDR1 is SGHNT and CDR2 YYREEE (reference sequence). Study-wide findings and caveats: The number of AZD1222 recipients seropositive at baseline was only 6 or 7.

Data came from immunoSEQ multiplex PCR; TCRdb stores just in-frame clones and leaves some out. The data hold some 130,000 clones, with about 82% observed a single time. J is TRBJ1-1 and V is TRBV5-4; possibly TRBD1 for D (6 bases). This receptor was taken from an adult who received the MenACWY meningococcal vaccine as a control. The material sequenced was peripheral blood, taken 28 days after the second dose of the MenACWY control vaccine. This CDR3 is CASSPTGPTEAFF. CDR3 in DNA: TGTGCCAGCAGCCCTACAGGGCCCACTGAAGCTTTCTTT.